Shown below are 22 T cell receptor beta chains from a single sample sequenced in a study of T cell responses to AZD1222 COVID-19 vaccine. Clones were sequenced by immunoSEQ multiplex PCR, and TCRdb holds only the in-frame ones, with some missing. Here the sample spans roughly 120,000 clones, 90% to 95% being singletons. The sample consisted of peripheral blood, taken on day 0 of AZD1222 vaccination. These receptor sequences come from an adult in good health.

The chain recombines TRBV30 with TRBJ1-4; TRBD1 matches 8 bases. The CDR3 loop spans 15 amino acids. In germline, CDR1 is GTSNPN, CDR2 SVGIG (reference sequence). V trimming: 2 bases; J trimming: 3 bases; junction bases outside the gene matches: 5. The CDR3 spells CAWSSDRGPNEKLFF. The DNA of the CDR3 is TGTGCCTGGAGTAGTGACAGGGGACCTAATGAAAAACTGTTTTTT. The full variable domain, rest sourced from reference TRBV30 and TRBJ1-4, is SQTIHQWPATLVQPVGSPLSLECTVEGTSNPNLYWYRQAAGRGLQLLFYSVGIGQISSEVPQNLSASRPQDRQFILSSKKLLLSDSGFYLCAWSSDRGPNEKLFFGSGTQLSVL.

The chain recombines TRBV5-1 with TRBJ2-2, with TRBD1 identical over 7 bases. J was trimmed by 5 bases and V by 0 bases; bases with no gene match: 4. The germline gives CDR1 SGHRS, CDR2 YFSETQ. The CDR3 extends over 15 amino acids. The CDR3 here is CASSLVQGETGELFF. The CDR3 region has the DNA TGCGCCAGCAGCTTGGTTCAGGGGGAAACCGGGGAGCTGTTTTTT.

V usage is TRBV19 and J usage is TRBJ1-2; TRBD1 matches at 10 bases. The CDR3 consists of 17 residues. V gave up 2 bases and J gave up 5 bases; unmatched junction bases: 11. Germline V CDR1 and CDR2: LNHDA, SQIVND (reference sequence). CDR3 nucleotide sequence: TGTGCCAGTAGTATATCTTCGGGACAGGGGTATGGGTATGGCTACACCTTC. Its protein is CASSISSGQGYGYGYTF.

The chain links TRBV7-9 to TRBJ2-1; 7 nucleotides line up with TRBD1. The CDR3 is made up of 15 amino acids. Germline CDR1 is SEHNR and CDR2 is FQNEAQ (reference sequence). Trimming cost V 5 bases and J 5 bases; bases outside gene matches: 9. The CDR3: CASSPTWTGDNEQFF. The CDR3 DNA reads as TGTGCCAGCAGCCCAACCTGGACAGGCGACAATGAGCAGTTCTTC.

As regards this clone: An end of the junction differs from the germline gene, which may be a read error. The CDR3 DNA reads TGTGCCAGCTCACCCACGCGGCCAAGGAACGCTGAAGCTTTCTTT. Translating it yields CASSPTRPRNAEAFF. The gene calls are TRBV18 and TRBJ1-1, with no clear D. The CDR3 sequence is 15 residues long. Germline loops: CDR1 KGHSH, CDR2 LQKENI.

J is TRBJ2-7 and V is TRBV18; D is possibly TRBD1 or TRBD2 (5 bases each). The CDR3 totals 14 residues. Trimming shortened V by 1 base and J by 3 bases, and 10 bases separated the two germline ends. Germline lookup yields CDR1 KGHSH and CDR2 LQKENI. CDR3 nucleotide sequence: TGTGCCAGCTCACCACAAGGGACGAACTACGAGCAGTACTTC. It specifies CASSPQGTNYEQYF.

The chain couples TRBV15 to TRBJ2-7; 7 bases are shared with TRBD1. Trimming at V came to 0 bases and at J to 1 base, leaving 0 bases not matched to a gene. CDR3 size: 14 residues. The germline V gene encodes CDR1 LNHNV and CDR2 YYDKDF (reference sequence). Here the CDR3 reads CATSREQGSYEQYF. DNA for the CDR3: TGTGCCACCAGCAGAGAACAGGGGTCCTACGAGCAGTACTTC. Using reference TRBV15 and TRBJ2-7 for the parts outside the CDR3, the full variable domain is DAMVIQNPRYQVTQFGKPVTLSCSQTLNHNVMYWYQQKSSQAPKLLFHYYDKDFNNEADTPDNFQSRRPNTSFCFLDIRSPGLGDTAMYLCATSREQGSYEQYFGPGTRLTVT.

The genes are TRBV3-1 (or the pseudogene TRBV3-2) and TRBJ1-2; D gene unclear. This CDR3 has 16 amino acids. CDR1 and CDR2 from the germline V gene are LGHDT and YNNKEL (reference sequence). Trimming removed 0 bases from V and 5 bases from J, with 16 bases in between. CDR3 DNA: TGTGCCAGCAGCCAAGAAGAGAGAGCGTCGATTTATGGCTACACCTTC. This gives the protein CASSQEERASIYGYTF.

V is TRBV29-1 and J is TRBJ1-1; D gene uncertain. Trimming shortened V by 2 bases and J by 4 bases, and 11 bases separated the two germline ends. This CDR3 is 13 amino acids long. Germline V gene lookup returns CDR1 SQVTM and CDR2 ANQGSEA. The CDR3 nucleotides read TGCAGCGTTGAACTAGGATCGGGCACTGAAGCTTTCTTT. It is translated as CSVELGSGTEAFF.

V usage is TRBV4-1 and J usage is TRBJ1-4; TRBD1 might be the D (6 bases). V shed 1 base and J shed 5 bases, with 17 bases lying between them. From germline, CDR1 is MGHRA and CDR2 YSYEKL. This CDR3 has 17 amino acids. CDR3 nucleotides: TGCGCCAGCAGCCAAGCTGCTCTTGGGACAAAGAATGAAAAACTGTTTTTT. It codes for CASSQAALGTKNEKLFF.

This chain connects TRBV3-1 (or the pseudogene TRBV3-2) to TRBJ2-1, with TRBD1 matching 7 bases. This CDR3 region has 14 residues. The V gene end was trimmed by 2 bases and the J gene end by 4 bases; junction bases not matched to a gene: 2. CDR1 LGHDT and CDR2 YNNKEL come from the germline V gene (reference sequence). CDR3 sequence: CASSQLTGYNEQFF. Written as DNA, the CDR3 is TGTGCCAGCAGCCAATTGACAGGGTACAATGAGCAGTTCTTC.

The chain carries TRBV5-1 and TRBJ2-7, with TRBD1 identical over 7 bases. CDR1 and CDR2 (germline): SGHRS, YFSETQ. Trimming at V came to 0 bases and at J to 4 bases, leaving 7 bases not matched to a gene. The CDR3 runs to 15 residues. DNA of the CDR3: TGCGCCAGCAGCTTGGCCAGACAGGGCAGGTACGAGCAGTACTTC. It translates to CASSLARQGRYEQYF. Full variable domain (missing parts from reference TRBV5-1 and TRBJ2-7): KAGVTQTPRYLIKTRGQQVTLSCSPISGHRSVSWYQQTPGQGLQFLFEYFSETQRNKGNFPGRFSGRQFSNSRSEMNVSTLELGDSALYLCASSLARQGRYEQYFGPGTRLTVT.

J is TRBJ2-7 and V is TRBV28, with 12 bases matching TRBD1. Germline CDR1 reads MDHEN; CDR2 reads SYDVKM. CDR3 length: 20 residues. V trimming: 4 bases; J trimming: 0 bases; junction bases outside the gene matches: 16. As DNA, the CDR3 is TGTGCCAGCAGTTGGGATGGGGGACAGGGGGCTATTCTGAGCTCCTACGAGCAGTACTTC. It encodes CASSWDGGQGAILSSYEQYF.

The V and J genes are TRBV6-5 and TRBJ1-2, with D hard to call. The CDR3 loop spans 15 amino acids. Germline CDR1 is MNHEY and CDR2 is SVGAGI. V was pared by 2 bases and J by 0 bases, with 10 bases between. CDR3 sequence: CASSYGSGSNYGYTF. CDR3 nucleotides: TGTGCCAGCAGTTACGGTAGTGGATCTAACTATGGCTACACCTTC.

The CDR3 loop is CASSLMGGYNSPLHF. As DNA, the CDR3 is TGTGCCAGCAGCTTGATGGGGGGATATAATTCACCCCTCCACTTT. This sequence joins TRBV5-5 and TRBJ1-6, with D tentatively TRBD1 (5 bases). Trimming shortened V by 1 base and J by 4 bases, and 9 bases separated the two germline ends. The CDR3 spans 15 residues. CDR1 SGHKS and CDR2 YYEKEE come from the germline V gene (reference sequence).

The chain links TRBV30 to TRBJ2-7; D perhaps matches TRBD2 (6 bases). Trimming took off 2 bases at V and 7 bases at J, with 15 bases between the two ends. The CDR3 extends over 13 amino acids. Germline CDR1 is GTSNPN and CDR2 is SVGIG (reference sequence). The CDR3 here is CAWSPGDPGEQYF. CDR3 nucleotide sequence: TGTGCCTGGAGTCCGGGGGATCCGGGGGAGCAGTACTTC.

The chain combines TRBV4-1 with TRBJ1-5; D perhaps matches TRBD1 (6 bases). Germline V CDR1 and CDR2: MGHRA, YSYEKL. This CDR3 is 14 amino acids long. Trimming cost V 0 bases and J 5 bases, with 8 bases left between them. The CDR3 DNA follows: TGCGCCAGCAGCCAAGAGACAGGAGATCAGCCCCAGCATTTT. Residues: CASSQETGDQPQHF.

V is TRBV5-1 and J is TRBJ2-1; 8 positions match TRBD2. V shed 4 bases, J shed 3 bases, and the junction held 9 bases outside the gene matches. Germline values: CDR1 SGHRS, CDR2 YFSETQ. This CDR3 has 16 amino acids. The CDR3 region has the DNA TGCGCCAGCAGCCCACCAGCGGGAGAAGGCTACAATGAGCAGTTCTTC. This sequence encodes CASSPPAGEGYNEQFF.

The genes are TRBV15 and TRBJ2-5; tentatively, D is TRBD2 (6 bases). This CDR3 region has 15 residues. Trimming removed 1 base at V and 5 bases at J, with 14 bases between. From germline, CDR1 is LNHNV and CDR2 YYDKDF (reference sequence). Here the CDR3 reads CATSRAAGRVETQYF. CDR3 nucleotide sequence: TGTGCCACCAGCAGAGCGGCGGGACGTGTGGAGACCCAGTACTTC.

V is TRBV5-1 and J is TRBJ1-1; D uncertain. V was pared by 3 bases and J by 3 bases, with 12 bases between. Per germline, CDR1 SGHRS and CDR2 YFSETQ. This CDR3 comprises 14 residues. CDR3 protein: CASSWTFGDTEAFF. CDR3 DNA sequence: TGCGCCAGCAGCTGGACCTTCGGCGACACTGAAGCTTTCTTT.

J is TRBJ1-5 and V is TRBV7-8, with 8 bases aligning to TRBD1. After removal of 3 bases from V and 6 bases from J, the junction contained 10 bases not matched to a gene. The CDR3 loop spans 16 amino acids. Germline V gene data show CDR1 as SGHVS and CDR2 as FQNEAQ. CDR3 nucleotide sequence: TGTGCCAGCAGCTTGAGCGGACAGGGAGGTAGTCAGCCCCAGCATTTT. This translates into CASSLSGQGGSQPQHF.

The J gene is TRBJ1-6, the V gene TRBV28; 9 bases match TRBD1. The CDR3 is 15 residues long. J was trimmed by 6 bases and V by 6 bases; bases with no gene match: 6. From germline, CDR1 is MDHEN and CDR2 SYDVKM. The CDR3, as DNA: TGTGCCAGCAGGGGACAGGGCCCTATTAATTCACCCCTCCACTTT. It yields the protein CASRGQGPINSPLHF.